The 8 T cell receptor beta chains in this list originate from one sample, sequenced in a study of beta chain features in type 1 diabetes. cDNA synthesis used the whole RNA isolate, giving expressed TCRB sequences. Assay used: immunoSEQ multiplex PCR; TCRdb lists only in-frame clones, some missing. The repertoire holds under 450,000 clones, less than 15% seen once, with approximately 0.019% in the top ten. The sample comprised naive CD4+ T cells from blood. The receptors shown here come from a woman aged 18-30 years in good health.

This clone has a handful of counts. This chain joins TRBV29-1 and TRBJ2-3; TRBD2 aligns across 10 bases. Germline-derived CDR1 and CDR2 are SQVTM and ANQGSEA. The CDR3 has 15 residues. V trimming: 7 bases; J trimming: 4 bases; junction bases outside the gene matches: 11. CDR3 in DNA: TGCAGCGCCCCCGTAGCGGGAGGAAGGGCAGATACGCAGTATTTT. This gives the protein CSAPVAGGRADTQYF.

This sequence joins TRBV29-1 and TRBJ2-5, with D maybe TRBD1 (6 bases). The J call may be mistaken, given a closer DNA end match to TRBJ2-7. The CDR3 totals 12 residues. Germline lookup yields CDR1 SQVTM and CDR2 ANQGSEA. The CDR3 nucleotides are TGCAGCGTTGAAGAGGGGGCCAACGAGCAGTACTTC. This codes for CSVEEGANEQYF.

This clone was found a few times. The rearrangement joins TRBV11-2 to TRBJ2-1, with D perhaps matching TRBD2 (6 bases). V lost 2 bases to trimming and J lost 6 bases, with 14 bases between them. The germline V gene encodes CDR1 SGHAT and CDR2 FQNNGV. The length of the CDR3 is 15 residues. In DNA form, the CDR3 reads TGTGCCAGCAGCTTACGGTGGGACGGGGGCAATGAGCAGTTCTTC. This encodes CASSLRWDGGNEQFF.

The genes are TRBV18 and TRBJ2-3, with 11 nucleotides matching TRBD2. Trimming at V came to 0 bases and at J to 6 bases, leaving 5 bases not matched to a gene. The length of the CDR3 is 16 residues. Germline CDR1 KGHSH, CDR2 LQKENI. The CDR3 sequence is CASSPPGLAVGDTQYF. The CDR3, as DNA: TGTGCCAGCTCACCACCGGGACTAGCGGTGGGGGATACGCAGTATTTT.

This sequence joins TRBV4-2 and TRBJ1-1, with TRBD1 as a possible D gene (6 bases). Germline-derived CDR1 and CDR2 are LGHNA and YNFKEQ. This CDR3 comprises 14 residues. Trimming removed 5 bases from V and 4 bases from J, with 14 bases in between. The DNA for the CDR3 is TGTGCCAGCAGCTACGGACAGAGGGGCACTGAAGCTTTCTTT. This translates into CASSYGQRGTEAFF.

This clone was seen a few times. J is TRBJ2-1 and V is TRBV4-3, with 12 bases fitting TRBD2. Trimming cost V 4 bases and J 6 bases; bases outside gene matches: 13. This CDR3 comprises 18 residues. The germline V gene encodes CDR1 LGHNA and CDR2 YSLEER. The CDR3 protein is CASSRLPPSGRALNEQFF. The CDR3 DNA is TGCGCCAGCAGCCGCCTCCCCCCTAGCGGGAGGGCCCTCAATGAGCAGTTCTTC.

This sequence joins TRBV30 and TRBJ2-1, with TRBD2 matching 10 bases. Germline lookup yields CDR1 GTSNPN and CDR2 SVGIG (reference sequence). CDR3 length equals 14 residues. The J segment lost 9 bases and the V segment lost 2 bases, leaving 7 bases of the junction unmatched. The DNA of the CDR3 is TGTGCCTGGAGTCGAGCGGGAGGGCAGCTTGAGCAGTTCTTC. Its translation is CAWSRAGGQLEQFF.

The chain uses TRBV5-1 and TRBJ2-3; D remains ambiguous. This CDR3 comprises 13 residues. Trimming took 4 bases from V and 0 from J, leaving 6 bases between them. CDR1 is SGHRS, CDR2 YFSETQ, per germline. The CDR3 bases are TGCGCCAGCAGCGAGCCAAGCACAGATACGCAGTATTTT. The encoded protein is CASSEPSTDTQYF.